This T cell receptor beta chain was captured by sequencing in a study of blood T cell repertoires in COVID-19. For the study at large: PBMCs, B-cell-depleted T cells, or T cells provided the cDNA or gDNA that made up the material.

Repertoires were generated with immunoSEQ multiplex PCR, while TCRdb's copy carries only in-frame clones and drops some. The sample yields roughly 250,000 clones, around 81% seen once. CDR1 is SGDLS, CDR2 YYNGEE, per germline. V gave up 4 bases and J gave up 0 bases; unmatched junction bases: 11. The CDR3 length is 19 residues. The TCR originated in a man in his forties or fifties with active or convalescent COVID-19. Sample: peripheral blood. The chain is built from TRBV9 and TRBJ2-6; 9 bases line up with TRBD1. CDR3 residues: CASSRYRTGDFSGANVLTF. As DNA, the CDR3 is TGTGCCAGCAGCCGTTACCGGACAGGGGATTTCTCTGGGGCCAACGTCCTGACTTTC.